Presented here are 6 T cell receptor beta chains from one specimen sequenced in a study of shared clonotypes between healthy human individuals (dated by TCRdb to about 2020). The library was produced with the immunoSEQ multiplex PCR assay. Sourced from immuneACCESS, this table was stored by TCRdb with only in-frame sequences that have V and J called. A share of the clones is absent; for the studies checked, an unresolved V gene accounts for under half, and the remainder has no known explanation. The table for this sample lists approximately 2.3 million clones; more than 80% of them were counted only once. The top ten hold 0.3% to 0.4% of the sample. Material for sequencing was naive CD4+ T cells from PBMCs. Reading the label with the study, this specimen's cell subset or site is: CD45RA+ positively selected. The receptors were gathered from a man in his late teens or twenties in good health. Some clones in this sample may be carry-over from other donors' samples.

About this clone itself: Other nucleotide sequences in the sample specify the same CDR3. The rearrangement links TRBV5-1 to TRBJ2-5, with D perhaps TRBD1 (6 bases). This CDR3 is 14 amino acids long. With 3 bases removed from V and 2 bases from J, the gap between germline ends came to 11 bases. CDR1 is SGHRS, CDR2 YFSETQ, per germline. CDR3 nucleotide sequence: TGCGCCAGCAGCTGGGGGCAGGGGCAAGAGACCCAGTACTTC. Translating it yields CASSWGQGQETQYF.

This sequence joins TRBV11-2 and TRBJ1-3; D gene unclear. The CDR3 spans 12 residues. Germline-derived CDR1 and CDR2 are SGHAT and FQNNGV. Trimming took 5 bases from V and 9 from J, leaving 11 bases between them. CDR3 in DNA: TGTGCCAGCAGCACCTTTCGGGGCACCATATATTTT. Its translation: CASSTFRGTIYF.

The rearrangement uses TRBV29-1 and TRBJ2-1; 9 nucleotides agree with TRBD2. Germline CDR1 SQVTM, CDR2 ANQGSEA. The J segment lost 7 bases and the V segment lost 3 bases, leaving 7 bases of the junction unmatched. There are 14 residues in the CDR3. CDR3 protein: CSVDALAGSNEQFF. The CDR3 DNA reads as TGCAGCGTTGACGCCCTAGCGGGAAGTAATGAGCAGTTCTTC.

This chain links TRBV4-2 with TRBJ2-5, with TRBD2 matching 10 bases. CDR1 is LGHNA, CDR2 YNFKEQ, per germline. This CDR3 is 16 amino acids long. V shed 1 base and J 3 bases; nucleotides not matched to a gene: 5. The chain's CDR3 is CASSQGWLAGEETQYF. CDR3 in DNA: TGTGCCAGCAGCCAAGGGTGGCTAGCGGGAGAAGAGACCCAGTACTTC.

This clone was picked up a small number of times. A read error may produce the germline difference seen at one junction end. The chain's CDR3 is CASIQPQHF. The DNA for the CDR3 is TGTGCCAGCATTCAGCCCCAGCATTTT. The rearrangement links TRBV3-1 (or the pseudogene TRBV3-2) to TRBJ1-5; unclear D gene. This CDR3 is 9 amino acids long. Looked up from germline, CDR1 is LGHDT and CDR2 is YNNKEL (reference sequence).

The chain recombines TRBV7-2 with TRBJ2-7; TRBD1 is a possible D gene (7 bases). The CDR3 totals 16 residues. Looked up from germline, CDR1 is SGHTA and CDR2 is FQGNSA. Between the trimmed V and J ends, which lost 4 bases and 2 bases, there was a span of 18 bases. CDR3 nucleotides: TGTGCCAGCAGCTACCCAGGGGGGTCGCGCCCCTACGAGCAGTACTTC. It yields the protein CASSYPGGSRPYEQYF.